This T cell receptor beta chain originates from a study of T cells in Graves' hyperthyroidism and ophthalmopathy. Overall study findings and caveats: The majority of expanded thyroid clonotypes above 0.001 also appeared in blood.

Ophthalmopathy patients all had a Clinical Activity Score of at least 3, a NOSPECS grade of at least 4 and disease under 3 months old. Pregnant or lactating patients were excluded, as were those with uncontrolled infection or other autoimmune disease. Germline-derived CDR1 and CDR2 are SGHRS and YFSETQ. The V and J ends lost 4 bases and 5 bases respectively, with 13 bases between them. The CDR3 spans 14 residues. From RNA transcripts, TCR beta CDR3 regions were amplified. HTBI primers drove first-round RT-PCR of the TCR CDR3. TCRdb re-analysed the multiplex PCR reads in MiXCR, keeping a single row per CDR3 protein. The sample lists more than 350,000 distinct CDR3 sequences, 13% to 15% occurring once. This clonotype appeared many times. What it binds is not known.

The V and J genes are TRBV5-1 and TRBJ2-1; a possible D gene is TRBD1 (6 bases). This clonotype was sampled from a woman aged 55-69 years with Graves' ophthalmopathy. The sample was blood. In DNA, the CDR3 is TGCGCCAGCAGCCCAGGGGCTGGGCACAATGAGCAGTTCTTC. It translates to CASSPGAGHNEQFF.